Below, 15 T cell receptor beta chains from the same sample are listed, as sequenced in a study of human T cells and chemical hapten exposure. The time point was: patch test 3, about 24 weeks after DPC sensitization. Sample treatment: therapeutic diphenylcyclopropenone sensitization with weekly scalp DPC. Whole blood, unfractionated, served as the material for total RNA extraction. TCRdb re-analysed the RACE reads in MiXCR, keeping a single row per CDR3 protein. The table has 30,000 to 40,000 distinct CDR3 sequences, more than 9.5% seen once. Source: whole blood, taken in connection with sensitization to the hapten diphenylcyclopropenone (DPC). These TCRs come from a woman between 40 and 55 years old with alopecia areata. Some clones in this sample may be carry-over from other donors' samples.

This clonotype was counted many times. V usage is TRBV27 and J usage is TRBJ2-1; D unclear. CDR3 length: 13 amino acids. Trimming took off 4 bases at V and 1 base at J, with 5 bases between the two ends. Germline V gene data show CDR1 as MNHEY and CDR2 as SMNVEV (reference sequence). CDR3 loop: CASSSVSYNEQFF. In DNA, the CDR3 is TGTGCCAGCAGTTCCGTATCCTACAATGAGCAGTTCTTC.

This clonotype occurred a few times. The chain links TRBV29-1 to TRBJ2-7; 11 nucleotides align to TRBD1. V lost 3 bases to trimming and J lost 4 bases; unmatched junction nucleotides: 8. The CDR3 is 15 amino acids. Germline lookup yields CDR1 SQVTM and CDR2 ANQGSEA. CDR3 protein: CSVDLPGQGGYEQYF. CDR3 coding DNA: TGCAGCGTTGACCTACCGGGACAGGGGGGGTACGAGCAGTACTTC.

The chain employs TRBV28 and TRBJ1-2; D perhaps matches TRBD1 (6 bases). The germline V gene encodes CDR1 MDHEN and CDR2 SYDVKM. The CDR3 runs to 14 residues. Deletions cut 3 bases from V and 2 bases from J, with 10 bases between. The CDR3 DNA sequence: TGTGCCAGCAGTTTGGTTCAGGGGAACTATGGCTACACCTTC. Amino acid sequence: CASSLVQGNYGYTF.

This clonotype was detected many times. The V and J genes are TRBV7-6 and TRBJ2-1; D call uncertain. The germline V and J ends were trimmed by 3 bases and 15 bases, with 12 bases remaining between them. The germline gives CDR1 SGHVS, CDR2 FNYEAQ. The CDR3 loop spans 11 amino acids. CDR3 sequence reads: CASSLIGPPFF. The CDR3 DNA is TGTGCCAGCAGCTTGATAGGCCCCCCGTTCTTC. Based on the CDR3 plus reference TRBV7-6 and TRBJ2-1, the full variable domain is GAGVSQSPRYKVTKRGQDVALRCDPISGHVSLYWYRQALGQGPEFLTYFNYEAQQDKSGLPNDRFSAERPEGSISTLTIQRTEQRDSAMYRCASSLIGPPFFGPGTRLTVL.

This clonotype was observed many times. The rearrangement joins TRBV20-1 to TRBJ2-7; D gene unclear. V lost 1 base, J lost 3 bases, and 10 bases lay in between. Germline CDR1 and CDR2: DFQATT and SNEGSKA (reference sequence). The CDR3 consists of 13 residues. The CDR3 here is CSARGPLRYEQYF. The CDR3 DNA is TGCAGTGCTAGAGGGCCCCTACGCTACGAGCAGTACTTC.

Many counts were recorded for this clonotype. The genes are TRBV21-1 and TRBJ2-3; the table calls TRBD2, which could not be checked here. TRBV21-1 corresponds to a pseudogene. The CDR3 has 15 amino acids. DNA of the CDR3: TGTGCCAGCAGCTCAGCGGGGGGGAGCACAGATACGCAGTATTTT. This encodes CASSSAGGSTDTQYF.

This sequence joins TRBV6-2 or TRBV6-3 and TRBJ1-1; weak D call: TRBD1 (5 bases). The ends were cut back, 10 bases at V and 10 bases at J, with 16 bases in the middle. Germline assignment: CDR1 MNHEY and CDR2 SVGEGT. The CDR3 is 11 amino acids. For the CDR3, the DNA is TGTGCCACCAAAAGGGAGGGGTCAGCTTTCTTT. Its protein product is CATKREGSAFF.

The chain couples TRBV28 to TRBJ1-2, with D uncertain. V lost 6 bases and J 2 bases, leaving 10 bases between the germline ends. The germline gives CDR1 MDHEN, CDR2 SYDVKM. The CDR3 contains 13 residues. The CDR3 is CASSQGGNYGYTF. CDR3 bases: TGTGCCAGCAGCCAAGGCGGGAACTATGGCTACACCTTC.

This clonotype has more than one count but fewer than ten. The chain carries TRBV28 and TRBJ1-5; D remains ambiguous. Germline V lookup: CDR1 MDHEN, CDR2 SYDVKM. The CDR3 runs 12 residues. Trimming shortened V by 7 bases and J by 7 bases, and 11 bases separated the two germline ends. CDR3 sequence: CASTNNGQPQHF. CDR3 coding DNA: TGTGCCAGCACCAATAACGGCCAGCCCCAGCATTTT.

This clonotype has a count of ten or more. The chain combines TRBV30 with TRBJ1-5, with a possible D match to TRBD1 (5 bases). Germline CDR1 is GTSNPN and CDR2 is SVGIG (reference sequence). CDR3 length: 13 amino acids. The V end lost 1 base, the J end lost 5 bases, and 9 bases lay between the germline ends. The CDR3 here is CAWSGQGDQPQHF. DNA of the CDR3: TGTGCCTGGAGTGGGCAGGGCGATCAGCCCCAGCATTTT. The variable domain in full, completed from reference TRBV30 and TRBJ1-5, reads SQTIHQWPATLVQPVGSPLSLECTVEGTSNPNLYWYRQAAGRGLQLLFYSVGIGQISSEVPQNLSASRPQDRQFILSSKKLLLSDSGFYLCAWSGQGDQPQHFGDGTRLSIL.

This clonotype was seen more than once but under ten times. The CDR3 loop reads CASSDRGREGANVLTF. CDR3 DNA: TGTGCCAGCTCGGACAGGGGGCGAGAAGGGGCCAACGTCCTGACTTTC. V usage is TRBV6-2 or TRBV6-3 and J usage is TRBJ2-6, with 11 positions matching TRBD1. After removal of 8 bases from V and 4 bases from J, the junction contained 7 bases not matched to a gene. Germline V CDR1 and CDR2: MNHEY, SVGEGT. The CDR3 has 16 residues.

This clonotype came up many times. V gene TRBV7-3 combines with J gene TRBJ2-3; D uncertain. V lost 4 bases and J lost 5, with 10 bases in between. CDR1 is SGHTA and CDR2 is FQGTGA in the germline V gene. The CDR3 loop spans 13 amino acids. CDR3: CASSSLPEDTQYF. The DNA for the CDR3 is TGTGCCAGCAGCTCCCTTCCTGAAGATACGCAGTATTTT.

This chain uses TRBV7-2 with TRBJ2-7, with D unclear. The CDR3 runs 16 residues. Germline CDR1 reads SGHTA; CDR2 reads FQGNSA. Trimming took off 2 bases at V and 3 bases at J, with 17 bases between the two ends. CDR3 coding DNA: TGTGCCAGCAGCTTAAGTGTGAGCCACCCGAACTACGAGCAGTACTTC. It is translated as CASSLSVSHPNYEQYF. The whole variable domain, filled in from reference TRBV7-2 and TRBJ2-7, reads GAGVSQSPSNKVTEKGKDVELRCDPISGHTALYWYRQSLGQGLEFLIYFQGNSAPDKSGLPSDRFSAERTGGSVSTLTIQRTQQEDSAVYLCASSLSVSHPNYEQYFGPGTRLTVT.

V usage is TRBV7-2 and J usage is TRBJ1-2; possibly TRBD1 for D (6 bases). This CDR3 region has 12 residues. V lost 6 bases and J 3 bases, leaving 8 bases between the germline ends. The germline CDR1 and CDR2 sequences are SGHTA and FQGNSA. CDR3 in amino acids: CASSYRDYGYTF. CDR3 nucleotide sequence: TGTGCCAGCAGTTACAGGGACTATGGCTACACCTTC.

The chain combines TRBV5-1 with TRBJ1-2; no clear D. V lost 0 bases and J 3 bases, leaving 9 bases between the germline ends. Per germline, CDR1 SGHRS and CDR2 YFSETQ. The CDR3 loop spans 14 amino acids. CDR3 DNA: TGCGCCAGCAGCTTGGAGTCACCAGACTATGGCTACACCTTC. Its translation: CASSLESPDYGYTF.